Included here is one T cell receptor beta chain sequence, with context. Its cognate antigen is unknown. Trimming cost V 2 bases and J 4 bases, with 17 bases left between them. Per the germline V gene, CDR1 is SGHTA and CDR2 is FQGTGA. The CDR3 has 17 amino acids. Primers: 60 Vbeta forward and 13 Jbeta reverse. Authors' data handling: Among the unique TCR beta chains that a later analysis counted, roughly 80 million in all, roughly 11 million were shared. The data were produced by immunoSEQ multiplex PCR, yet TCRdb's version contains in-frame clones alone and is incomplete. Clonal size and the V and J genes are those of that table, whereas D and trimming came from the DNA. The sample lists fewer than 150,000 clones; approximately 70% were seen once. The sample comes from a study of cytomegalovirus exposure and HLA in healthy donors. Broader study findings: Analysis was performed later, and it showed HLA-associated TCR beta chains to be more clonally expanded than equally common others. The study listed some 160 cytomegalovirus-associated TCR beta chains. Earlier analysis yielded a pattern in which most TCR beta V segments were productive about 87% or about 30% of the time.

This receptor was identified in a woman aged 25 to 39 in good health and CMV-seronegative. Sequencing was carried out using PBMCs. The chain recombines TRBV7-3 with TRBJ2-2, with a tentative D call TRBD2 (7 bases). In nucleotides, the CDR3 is TGTGCCAGCAGCTTATTTGCACAGGGAGGGACCACCGGGGAGCTGTTTTTT. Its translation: CASSLFAQGGTTGELFF.